The 10 T cell receptor beta chains reported below all come from one sample, sequenced in a study of T cell responses to AZD1222 COVID-19 vaccine. Sequencing used immunoSEQ multiplex PCR; TCRdb keeps in-frame clones, though not all of them. The repertoire holds 150,000 or so clones, with roughly 91% as singletons. The sequenced sample was peripheral blood, obtained on day 0 of AZD1222 vaccination. The receptors shown here come from an adult in good health.

The rearrangement joins TRBV18 to TRBJ1-1; D unclear. Germline assignment: CDR1 KGHSH and CDR2 LQKENI. The CDR3 has 14 amino acids. V lost 6 bases to trimming and J lost 0 bases, with 11 bases between them. CDR3 DNA sequence: TGTGCCAGCTCCTTCCAGGATATGAACACTGAAGCTTTCTTT. Protein sequence: CASSFQDMNTEAFF.

The DNA of the CDR3 is TGTGCCAGCAGCCAAGTGACAGGAGCCTACGAGCAGTACTTC. Translated: CASSQVTGAYEQYF. J is TRBJ2-7 and V is TRBV4-2; a weak D match, TRBD1 (6 bases). This CDR3 has 14 residues. Germline lookup yields CDR1 LGHNA and CDR2 YNFKEQ. V shed 1 base and J shed 2 bases, with 9 bases lying between them.

This chain uses TRBV19 with TRBJ2-1, with 11 bases aligning to TRBD1. CDR1 and CDR2 from the germline V gene are LNHDA and SQIVND (reference sequence). The V gene end was trimmed by 5 bases and the J gene end by 7 bases; junction bases not matched to a gene: 10. CDR3 length: 16 residues. CDR3 coding DNA: TGTGCCAGTAGTTTAAGCCCGGGGACAGGGGGTAATGAGCAGTTCTTC. It specifies CASSLSPGTGGNEQFF.

This chain links TRBV29-1 with TRBJ2-5; the match to TRBD2 covers 8 bases. J gave up 5 bases and V 5 bases, and 10 bases lay outside the gene matches. Germline V gene data show CDR1 as SQVTM and CDR2 as ANQGSEA. The CDR3 spans 14 residues. The CDR3 coding sequence is TGCAGCGTTCAACGGGGGGGGCCCGGGGAGACCCAGTACTTC. Translated: CSVQRGGPGETQYF.

This clone was detected once. This chain links TRBV4-1 with TRBJ1-1; D unclear. CDR1 is MGHRA, CDR2 YSYEKL, per germline. Trimming removed 0 bases from V and 5 bases from J, with 7 bases in between. This CDR3 spans 13 amino acids. CDR3 sequence (DNA): TGCGCCAGCAGCCAAGACAGGCTTACTGAAGCTTTCTTT. Its protein product is CASSQDRLTEAFF.

On this clone: At one boundary the junction diverges from the germline segment, which might be a read error. V gene TRBV18 combines with J gene TRBJ1-2, with no clear D. Germline V gene sequence: CDR1 KGHSH, CDR2 LQKENI. The length of the CDR3 is 15 residues. CDR3 nucleotide sequence: TGTGCCAGCTCACCAAGTACGAGACTGAGGTCCGTTCGCATCTTC. Protein sequence: CASSPSTRLRSVRIF. The whole variable domain, remainder taken from reference TRBV18 and TRBJ1-2, is NAGVMQNPRHLVRRRGQEARLRCSPMKGHSHVYWYRQLPEEGLKFMVYLQKENIIDESGMPKERFSAEFPKEGPSILRIQQVVRGDSAAYFCASSPSTRLRSVRIFGSGTRLTVV.

The chain combines TRBV21-1 with TRBJ1-2; the table's D call of TRBD1 was not tested on the DNA. TRBV21-1 is tagged as a pseudogene. The CDR3 contains 15 residues. The DNA for the CDR3 is TGTGCCAGCAGCAAAGCTCGCAGGGGGCCCCGGGGCTACACCTTC. Protein product: CASSKARRGPRGYTF.

This chain joins TRBV14 and TRBJ1-2, with D unclear. The CDR3 is 13 amino acids. The V end was cut by 1 base, the J end by 4 bases, with 7 bases between. Germline lookup yields CDR1 SGHDN and CDR2 FVKESK. The CDR3 DNA sequence: TGTGCCAGCAGCCAAGGAGTGTCCTATGGCTACACCTTC. Encoded protein: CASSQGVSYGYTF.

This sequence joins TRBV3-1 (or the pseudogene TRBV3-2) and TRBJ2-3, with 9 nucleotides matching TRBD1. CDR3 length equals 16 residues. The germline V gene encodes CDR1 LGHDT and CDR2 YNNKEL (reference sequence). The V gene end was trimmed by 6 bases and the J gene end by 2 bases; junction bases not matched to a gene: 9. The chain's CDR3 is CASRPSGTGSTDTQYF. CDR3 nucleotide sequence: TGTGCCAGCAGACCTTCCGGGACAGGGTCCACAGATACGCAGTATTTT.

The gene calls are TRBV19 and TRBJ1-1; D unclear. V was pared by 6 bases and J by 4 bases, with 9 bases between. This CDR3 has 12 amino acids. The germline V gene encodes CDR1 LNHDA and CDR2 SQIVND (reference sequence). The CDR3 DNA reads TGTGCCAGTAGAACCCCAGGCACTGAAGCTTTCTTT. It translates to CASRTPGTEAFF.